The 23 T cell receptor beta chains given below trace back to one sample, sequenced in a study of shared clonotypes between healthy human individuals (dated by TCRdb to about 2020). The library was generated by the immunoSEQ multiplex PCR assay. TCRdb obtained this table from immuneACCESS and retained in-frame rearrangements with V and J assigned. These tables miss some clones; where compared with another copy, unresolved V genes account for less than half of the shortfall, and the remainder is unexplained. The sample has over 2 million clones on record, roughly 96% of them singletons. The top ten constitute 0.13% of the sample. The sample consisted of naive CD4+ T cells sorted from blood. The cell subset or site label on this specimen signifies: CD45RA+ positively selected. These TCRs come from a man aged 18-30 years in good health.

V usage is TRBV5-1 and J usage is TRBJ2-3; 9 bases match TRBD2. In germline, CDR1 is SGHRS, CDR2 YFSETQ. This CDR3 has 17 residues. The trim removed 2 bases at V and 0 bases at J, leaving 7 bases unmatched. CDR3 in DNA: TGCGCCAGCAGCTTCTTAGCGGGGGTCGGTAGCACAGATACGCAGTATTTT. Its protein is CASSFLAGVGSTDTQYF.

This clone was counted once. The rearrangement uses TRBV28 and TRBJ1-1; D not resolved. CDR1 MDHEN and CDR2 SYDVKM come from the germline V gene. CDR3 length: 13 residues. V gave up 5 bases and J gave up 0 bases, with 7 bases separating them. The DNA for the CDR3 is TGTGCCAGCAGTCGCCCGCTGAACACTGAAGCTTTCTTT. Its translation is CASSRPLNTEAFF.

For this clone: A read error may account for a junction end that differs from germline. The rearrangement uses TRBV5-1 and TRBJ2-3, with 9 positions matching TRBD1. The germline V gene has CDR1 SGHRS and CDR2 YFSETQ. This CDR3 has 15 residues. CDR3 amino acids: CAGRRGTGPTDTQYF. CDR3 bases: TGCGCCGGCAGGCGCGGGACAGGGCCCACAGATACGCAGTATTTT.

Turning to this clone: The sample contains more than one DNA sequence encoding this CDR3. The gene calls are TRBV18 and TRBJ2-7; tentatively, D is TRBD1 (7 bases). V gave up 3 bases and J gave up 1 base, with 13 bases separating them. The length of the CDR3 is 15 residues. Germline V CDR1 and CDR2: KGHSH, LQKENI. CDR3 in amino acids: CASSPGAGGSYEQYF. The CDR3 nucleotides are TGTGCCAGCTCACCTGGTGCAGGGGGGTCCTACGAGCAGTACTTC.

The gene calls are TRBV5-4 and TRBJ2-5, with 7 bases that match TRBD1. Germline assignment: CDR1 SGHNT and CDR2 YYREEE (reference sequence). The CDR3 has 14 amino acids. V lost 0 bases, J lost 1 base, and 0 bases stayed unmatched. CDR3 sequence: CASSLEGAQETQYF. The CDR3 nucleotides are TGTGCCAGCAGCTTGGAGGGGGCCCAAGAGACCCAGTACTTC. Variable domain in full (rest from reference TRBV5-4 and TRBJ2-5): ETGVTQSPTHLIKTRGQQVTLRCSSQSGHNTVSWYQQALGQGPQFIFQYYREEENGRGNFPPRFSGLQFPNYSSELNVNALELDDSALYLCASSLEGAQETQYFGPGTRLLVL.

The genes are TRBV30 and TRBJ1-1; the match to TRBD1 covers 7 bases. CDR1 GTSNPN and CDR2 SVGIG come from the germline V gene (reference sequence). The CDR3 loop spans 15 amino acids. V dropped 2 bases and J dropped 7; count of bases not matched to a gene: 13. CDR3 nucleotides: TGTGCCTGGAGTAATTCGGACAGGCGGGCGCATGAAGCTTTCTTT. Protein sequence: CAWSNSDRRAHEAFF.

The DNA of the CDR3 is TGTGCCAGCACCCCTCGGGATTCCTCCTACGAGCAGTACTTC. It codes for CASTPRDSSYEQYF. V usage is TRBV2 and J usage is TRBJ2-7; possible D gene TRBD2, 5 bases. Between the trimmed V and J ends, which lost 7 bases and 0 bases, there was a span of 13 bases. Germline CDR1 SNHLY, CDR2 FYNNEI. The CDR3 extends over 14 amino acids. Full variable domain (remainder filled in from reference TRBV2 and TRBJ2-7): EPEVTQTPSHQVTQMGQEVILRCVPISNHLYFYWYRQILGQKVEFLVSFYNNEISEKSEIFDDQFSVERPDGSNFTLKIRSTKLEDSAMYFCASTPRDSSYEQYFGPGTRLTVT.

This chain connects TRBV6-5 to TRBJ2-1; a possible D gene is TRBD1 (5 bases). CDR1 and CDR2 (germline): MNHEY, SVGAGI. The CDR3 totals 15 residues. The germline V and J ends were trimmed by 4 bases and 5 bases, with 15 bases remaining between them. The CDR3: CASSSLGKGHNEQFF. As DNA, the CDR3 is TGTGCCAGCAGTTCCCTGGGAAAGGGGCACAATGAGCAGTTCTTC.

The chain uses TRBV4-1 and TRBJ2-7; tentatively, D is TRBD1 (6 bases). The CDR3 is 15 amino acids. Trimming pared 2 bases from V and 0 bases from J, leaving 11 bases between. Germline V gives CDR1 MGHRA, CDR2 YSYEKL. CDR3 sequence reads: CASSQPTGNSYEQYF. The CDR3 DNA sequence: TGCGCCAGCAGCCAACCTACAGGGAACTCCTACGAGCAGTACTTC.

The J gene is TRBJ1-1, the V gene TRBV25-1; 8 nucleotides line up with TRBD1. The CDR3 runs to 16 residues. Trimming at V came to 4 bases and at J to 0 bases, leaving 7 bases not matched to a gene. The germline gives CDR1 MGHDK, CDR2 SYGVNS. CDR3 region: CASSGTGIVMNTEAFF. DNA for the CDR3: TGTGCCAGCAGTGGGACAGGGATAGTCATGAACACTGAAGCTTTCTTT.

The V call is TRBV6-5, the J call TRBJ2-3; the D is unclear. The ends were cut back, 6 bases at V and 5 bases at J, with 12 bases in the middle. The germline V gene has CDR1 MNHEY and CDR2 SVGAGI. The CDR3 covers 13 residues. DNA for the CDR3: TGTGCCAGCAGATCAAGGTTGCAAGATACGCAGTATTTT. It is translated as CASRSRLQDTQYF.

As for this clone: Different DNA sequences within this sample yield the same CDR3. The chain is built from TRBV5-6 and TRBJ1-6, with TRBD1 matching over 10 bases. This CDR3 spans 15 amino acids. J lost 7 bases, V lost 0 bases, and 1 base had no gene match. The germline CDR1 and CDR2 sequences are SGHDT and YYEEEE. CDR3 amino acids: CASSLAGQGNSPLHF. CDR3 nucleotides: TGTGCCAGCAGCTTGGCGGGACAGGGGAATTCACCCCTCCACTTT.

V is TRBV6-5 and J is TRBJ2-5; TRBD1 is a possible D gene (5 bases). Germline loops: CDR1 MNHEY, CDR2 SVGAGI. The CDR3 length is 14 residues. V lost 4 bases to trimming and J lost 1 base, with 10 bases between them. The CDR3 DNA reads TGTGCCAGCAGTTTCGACAGCCTCCAAGAGACCCAGTACTTC. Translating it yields CASSFDSLQETQYF.

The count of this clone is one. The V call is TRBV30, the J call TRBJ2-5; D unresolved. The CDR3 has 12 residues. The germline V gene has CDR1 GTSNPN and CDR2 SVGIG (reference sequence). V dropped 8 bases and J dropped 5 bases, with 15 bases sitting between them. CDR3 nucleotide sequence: TGTGCCGGAACTTTTATGGCGGAGACCCAGTACTTC. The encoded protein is CAGTFMAETQYF.

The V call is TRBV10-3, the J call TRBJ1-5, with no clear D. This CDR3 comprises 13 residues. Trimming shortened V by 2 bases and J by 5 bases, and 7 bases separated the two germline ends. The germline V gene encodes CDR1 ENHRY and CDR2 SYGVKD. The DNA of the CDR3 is TGTGCCATCAGTGAGCTTGCGGATCAGCCCCAGCATTTT. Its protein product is CAISELADQPQHF.

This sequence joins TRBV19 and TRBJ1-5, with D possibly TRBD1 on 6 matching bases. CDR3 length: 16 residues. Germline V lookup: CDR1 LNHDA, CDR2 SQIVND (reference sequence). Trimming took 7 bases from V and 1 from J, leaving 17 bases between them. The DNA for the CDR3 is TGTGCCAGTACTCGGGAGGGGGGCAAGAGCAATCAGCCCCAGCATTTT. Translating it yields CASTREGGKSNQPQHF.

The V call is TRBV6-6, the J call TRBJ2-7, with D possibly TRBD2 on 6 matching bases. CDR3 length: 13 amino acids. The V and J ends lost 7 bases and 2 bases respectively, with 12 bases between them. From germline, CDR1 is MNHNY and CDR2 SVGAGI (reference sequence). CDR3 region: CASTGGGTYEQYF. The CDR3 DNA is TGTGCCAGCACCGGGGGAGGAACCTACGAGCAGTACTTC.

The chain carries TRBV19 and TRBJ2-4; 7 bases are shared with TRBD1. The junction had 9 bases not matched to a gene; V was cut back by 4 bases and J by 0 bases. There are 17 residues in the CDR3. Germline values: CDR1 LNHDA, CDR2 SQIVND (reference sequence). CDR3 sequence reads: CASSTQGGSGAKNIQYF. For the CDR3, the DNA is TGTGCCAGTAGTACCCAAGGGGGCAGCGGAGCCAAAAACATTCAGTACTTC. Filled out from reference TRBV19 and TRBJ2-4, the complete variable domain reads DGGITQSPKYLFRKEGQNVTLSCEQNLNHDAMYWYRQDPGQGLRLIYYSQIVNDFQKGDIAEGYSVSREKKESFPLTVTSAQKNPTAFYLCASSTQGGSGAKNIQYFGAGTRLSVL.

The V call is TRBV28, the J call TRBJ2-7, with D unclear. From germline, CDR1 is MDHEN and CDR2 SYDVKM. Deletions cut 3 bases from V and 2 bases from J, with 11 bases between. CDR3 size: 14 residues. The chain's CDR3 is CASSFRQFTYEQYF. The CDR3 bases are TGTGCCAGCAGTTTTCGGCAGTTTACCTACGAGCAGTACTTC.

The CDR3, as DNA: TGCGCCAGCAGCCGGGCCCTTAACGATAACTACGAGCAGTACTTC. Amino acid sequence: CASSRALNDNYEQYF. The chain is built from TRBV4-1 and TRBJ2-7; D ambiguous. Germline V CDR1 and CDR2: MGHRA, YSYEKL. The ends were cut back, 4 bases at V and 3 bases at J, with 16 bases in the middle. The CDR3 covers 15 residues.

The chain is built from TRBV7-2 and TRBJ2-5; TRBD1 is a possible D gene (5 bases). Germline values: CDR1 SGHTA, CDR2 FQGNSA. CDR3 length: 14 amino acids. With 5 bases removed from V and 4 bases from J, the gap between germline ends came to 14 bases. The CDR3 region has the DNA TGTGCCAGCAGCCCTCGACTGGGGCCAGAGACCCAGTACTTC. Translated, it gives CASSPRLGPETQYF.

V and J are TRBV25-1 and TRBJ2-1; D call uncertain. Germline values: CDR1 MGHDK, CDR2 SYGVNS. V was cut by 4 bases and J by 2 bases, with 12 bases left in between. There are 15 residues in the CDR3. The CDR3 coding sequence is TGTGCCAGCAGTGTGTCGGGTGGGACCTACAATGAGCAGTTCTTC. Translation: CASSVSGGTYNEQFF. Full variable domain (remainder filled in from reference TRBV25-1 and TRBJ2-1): EADIYQTPRYLVIGTGKKITLECSQTMGHDKMYWYQQDPGMELHLIHYSYGVNSTEKGDLSSESTVSRIRTEHFPLTLESARPSHTSQYLCASSVSGGTYNEQFFGPGTRLTVL.

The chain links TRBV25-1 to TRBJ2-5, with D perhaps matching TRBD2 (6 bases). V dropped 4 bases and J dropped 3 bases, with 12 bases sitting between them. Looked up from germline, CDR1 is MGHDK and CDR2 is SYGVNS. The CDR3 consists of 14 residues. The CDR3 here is CASSGLRREETQYF. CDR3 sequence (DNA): TGTGCCAGCAGTGGTCTTCGGAGGGAAGAGACCCAGTACTTC.